This TCR beta chain was documented in a study of blood T cells in healthy people across ages. Study results and caveats: TCR beta diversity correlated strongly with naive T cell percentage. As age increased, TCR beta diversity per million T cells fell in a roughly linear fashion.

Remarks on this clonotype: Its specificity is unknown.

A second PCR of 7 to 11 cycles used a sample-barcoded 5' primer and a J-beta primer mix. Each cDNA was tagged by a template-switch adaptor containing 12 random nucleotides. Via MiXCR, TCRdb re-called the 5' RACE reads, giving one row per CDR3 protein. This table holds approximately 1,700,000 distinct CDR3 sequences, around 42% found once. The V gene's germline CDR1 is ENHRY and CDR2 SYGVKD. The CDR3 extends over 15 amino acids. The germline V and J ends were trimmed by 2 bases and 5 bases, with 15 bases remaining between them. The clonotype was recovered from a human donor in good health. The sample was blood. The chain recombines TRBV10-3 with TRBJ1-2; D possibly corresponds to TRBD1 (5 bases). CDR3: CAISEGYEGKYGYTF. The CDR3 region has the DNA TGTGCCATCAGTGAGGGGTACGAGGGGAAGTATGGCTACACCTTC.